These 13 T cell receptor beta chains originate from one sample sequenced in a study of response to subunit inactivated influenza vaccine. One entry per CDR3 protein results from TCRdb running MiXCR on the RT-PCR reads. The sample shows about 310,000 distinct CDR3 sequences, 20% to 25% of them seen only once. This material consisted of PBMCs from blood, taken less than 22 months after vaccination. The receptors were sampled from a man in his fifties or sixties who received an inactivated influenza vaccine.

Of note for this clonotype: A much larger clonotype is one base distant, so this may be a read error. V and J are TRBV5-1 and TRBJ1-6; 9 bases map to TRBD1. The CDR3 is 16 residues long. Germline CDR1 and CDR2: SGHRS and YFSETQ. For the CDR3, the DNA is TGCGCCAGCAGCCGGGACAGGGTCGAAAATAATTCAGCCCTCCACTTT. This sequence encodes CASSRDRVENNSALHF.

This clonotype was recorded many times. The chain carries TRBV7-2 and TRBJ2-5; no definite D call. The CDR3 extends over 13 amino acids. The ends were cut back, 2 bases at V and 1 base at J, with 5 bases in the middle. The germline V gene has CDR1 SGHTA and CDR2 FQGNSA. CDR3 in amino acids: CASSLWLQETQYF. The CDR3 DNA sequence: TGTGCCAGCAGCTTATGGCTCCAAGAGACCCAGTACTTC.

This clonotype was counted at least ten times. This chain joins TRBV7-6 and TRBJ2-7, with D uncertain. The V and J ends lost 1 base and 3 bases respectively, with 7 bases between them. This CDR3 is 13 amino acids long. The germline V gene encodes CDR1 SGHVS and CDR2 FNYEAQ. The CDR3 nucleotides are TGTGCCAGCAGCTTAGGGTTGGGCTACGAGCAGTACTTC. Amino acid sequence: CASSLGLGYEQYF.

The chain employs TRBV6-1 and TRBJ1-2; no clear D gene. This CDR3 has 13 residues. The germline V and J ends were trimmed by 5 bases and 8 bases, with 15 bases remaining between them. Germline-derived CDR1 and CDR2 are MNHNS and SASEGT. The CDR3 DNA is TGTGCCAGCAGTCCCCGGGAACAAAGCGGCTACACCTTC. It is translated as CASSPREQSGYTF.

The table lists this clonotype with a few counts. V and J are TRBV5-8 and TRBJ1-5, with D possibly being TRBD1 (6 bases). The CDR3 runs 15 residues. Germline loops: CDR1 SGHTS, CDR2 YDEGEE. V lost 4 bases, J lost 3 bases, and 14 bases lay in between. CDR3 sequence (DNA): TGTGCCAGCAGCACTCGGGGGGCTGACAATCAGCCCCAGCATTTT. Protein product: CASSTRGADNQPQHF. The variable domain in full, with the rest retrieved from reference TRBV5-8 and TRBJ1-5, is EAGVTQSPTHLIKTRGQQATLRCSPISGHTSVYWYQQALGLGLQFLLWYDEGEERNRGNFPPRFSGRQFPNYSSELNVNALELEDSALYLCASSTRGADNQPQHFGDGTRLSIL.

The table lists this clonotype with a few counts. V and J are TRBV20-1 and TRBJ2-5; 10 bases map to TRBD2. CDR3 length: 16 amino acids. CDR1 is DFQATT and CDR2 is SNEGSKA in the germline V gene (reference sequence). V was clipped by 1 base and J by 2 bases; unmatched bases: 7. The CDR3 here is CSARGGTSGVQETQYF. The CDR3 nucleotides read TGCAGTGCTAGAGGGGGCACTAGCGGGGTTCAAGAGACCCAGTACTTC.

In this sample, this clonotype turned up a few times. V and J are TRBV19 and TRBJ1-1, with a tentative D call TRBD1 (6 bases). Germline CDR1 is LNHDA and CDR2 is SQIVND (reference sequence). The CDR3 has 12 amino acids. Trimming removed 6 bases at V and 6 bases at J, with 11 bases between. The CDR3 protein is CASRTGYSEAFF. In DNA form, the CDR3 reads TGTGCCAGTAGAACAGGGTACTCTGAAGCTTTCTTT.

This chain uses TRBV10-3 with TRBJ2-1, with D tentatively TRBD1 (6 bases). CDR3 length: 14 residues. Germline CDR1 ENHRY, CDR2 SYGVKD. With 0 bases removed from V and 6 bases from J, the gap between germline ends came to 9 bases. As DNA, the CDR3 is TGTGCCATCAGTGAGTCGTCAGGGGCCAATGAGCAGTTCTTC. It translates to CAISESSGANEQFF.

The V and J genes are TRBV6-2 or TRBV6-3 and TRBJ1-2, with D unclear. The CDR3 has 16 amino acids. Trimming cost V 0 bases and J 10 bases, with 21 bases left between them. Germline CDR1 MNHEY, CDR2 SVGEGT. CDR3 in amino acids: CASSYSNPVGKKAYTF. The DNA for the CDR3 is TGTGCCAGCAGTTACTCCAATCCGGTAGGGAAGAAGGCCTACACCTTC.

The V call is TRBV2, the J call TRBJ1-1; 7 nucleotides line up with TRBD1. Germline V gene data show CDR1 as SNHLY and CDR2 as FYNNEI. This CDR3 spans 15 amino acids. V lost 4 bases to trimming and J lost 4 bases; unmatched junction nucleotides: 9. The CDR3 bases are TGTGCCAGCAGTGTCTGGGCAGGGGGGGCCACTGAAGCTTTCTTT. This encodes CASSVWAGGATEAFF.

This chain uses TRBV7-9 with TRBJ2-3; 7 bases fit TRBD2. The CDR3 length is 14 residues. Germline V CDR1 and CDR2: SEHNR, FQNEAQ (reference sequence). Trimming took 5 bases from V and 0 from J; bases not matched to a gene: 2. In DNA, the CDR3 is TGTGCCAGCAGCCGAGCGGGGAGCACAGATACGCAGTATTTT. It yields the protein CASSRAGSTDTQYF.

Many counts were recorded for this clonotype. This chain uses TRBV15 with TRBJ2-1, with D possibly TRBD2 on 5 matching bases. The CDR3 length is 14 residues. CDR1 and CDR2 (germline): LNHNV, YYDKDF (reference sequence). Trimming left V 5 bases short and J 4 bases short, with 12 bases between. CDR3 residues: CATSGLADYNEQFF. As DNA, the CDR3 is TGTGCCACCAGCGGGCTAGCAGATTACAATGAGCAGTTCTTC.

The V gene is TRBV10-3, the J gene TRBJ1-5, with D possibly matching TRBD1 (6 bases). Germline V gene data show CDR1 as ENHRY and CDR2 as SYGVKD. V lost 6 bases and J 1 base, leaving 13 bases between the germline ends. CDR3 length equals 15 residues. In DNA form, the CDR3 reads TGTGCCATCAGCGATACAGGGATCAGCAATCAGCCCCAGCATTTT. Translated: CAISDTGISNQPQHF.